What follows are 28 T cell receptor beta chains derived from one specimen sequenced in a study of radiotherapy plus CTLA-4 blockade in lung cancer. Assay used: immunoSEQ multiplex PCR; TCRdb lists only in-frame clones, some missing. The top ten clones hold around 5.1% of a sample with 48,000 or so clones, around four fifths of them seen once. The sample consisted of peripheral blood, taken from a patient treated with radiotherapy plus ipilimumab. The receptors stem from a human donor with non-small cell lung cancer whose response to radiotherapy plus ipilimumab could not be evaluated.

The J gene is TRBJ2-1, the V gene TRBV9; TRBD2 agrees at 10 bases. Germline V gene sequence: CDR1 SGDLS, CDR2 YYNGEE. Trimming cost V 0 bases and J 5 bases; bases outside gene matches: 2. The CDR3 loop spans 15 amino acids. Here the CDR3 DNA reads TGTGCCAGCAGCGTAGATCTAGCGGGAGACAATGAGCAGTTCTTC. Residues: CASSVDLAGDNEQFF.

The chain joins TRBV18 to TRBJ1-4; TRBD1 matches at 7 bases. The junction had 8 bases not matched to a gene; V was cut back by 4 bases and J by 6 bases. Looked up from germline, CDR1 is KGHSH and CDR2 is LQKENI. CDR3 size: 15 residues. The CDR3 loop is CASSLTRQGDEKLFF. As DNA, the CDR3 is TGTGCCAGCTCACTAACCAGACAGGGTGATGAAAAACTGTTTTTT.

This sequence joins TRBV19 and TRBJ2-5; D gene unclear. The CDR3 is 13 amino acids. CDR1 and CDR2 from the germline V gene are LNHDA and SQIVND (reference sequence). The germline V and J ends were trimmed by 7 bases and 1 base, with 10 bases remaining between them. In nucleotides, the CDR3 is TGTGCCAGTACCACGGGTTTCCAAGAGACCCAGTACTTC. Amino acid sequence: CASTTGFQETQYF.

The chain joins TRBV30 to TRBJ2-1; 7 bases match TRBD2. Germline V lookup: CDR1 GTSNPN, CDR2 SVGIG (reference sequence). The junction had 14 bases not matched to a gene; V was cut back by 7 bases and J by 2 bases. The CDR3 is 16 residues long. CDR3 DNA sequence: TGTGCCTCCAACCGGGACTATTGCGGTCCCTACAATGAGCAGTTCTTC. Protein sequence: CASNRDYCGPYNEQFF.

This clone appeared a single time. The gene calls are TRBV9 and TRBJ1-4; D might be TRBD1 (6 bases). V was cut by 7 bases and J by 0 bases, with 13 bases left in between. The CDR3 totals 15 residues. The germline V gene encodes CDR1 SGDLS and CDR2 YYNGEE. DNA of the CDR3: TGTGCCAGCGCCCTAGGGGGGGCAACTAATGAAAAACTGTTTTTT. Protein: CASALGGATNEKLFF.

This clone has just one count. The chain links TRBV28 to TRBJ1-2, with 11 bases fitting TRBD1. Per germline, CDR1 MDHEN and CDR2 SYDVKM. This CDR3 is built from 18 residues. Trimming cost V 6 bases and J 3 bases; bases outside gene matches: 15. Here the CDR3 DNA reads TGTGCCAGCAGGACATACAGGACAGGGGGCGTTCGGGACTATGGCTACACCTTC. It is translated as CASRTYRTGGVRDYGYTF.

The V and J genes are TRBV6-1 and TRBJ2-3, with 8 bases lining up with TRBD2. The CDR3 extends over 14 amino acids. The germline V gene has CDR1 MNHNS and CDR2 SASEGT. J lost 2 bases, V lost 8 bases, and 6 bases had no gene match. CDR3 sequence: CASSRSGITDTQYF. As DNA, the CDR3 is TGTGCCAGCTCACGTAGCGGGATCACAGATACGCAGTATTTT.

The chain is built from TRBV19 and TRBJ2-7, with D possibly being TRBD1 (5 bases). Trimming stripped 6 bases from V and 1 base from J, with 10 bases between. This CDR3 has 13 residues. Germline values: CDR1 LNHDA, CDR2 SQIVND (reference sequence). The CDR3 nucleotides are TGTGCCAGTAGGAGCAGGGAATCCTACGAGCAGTACTTC. The encoded protein is CASRSRESYEQYF.

The chain has TRBV19 and TRBJ2-7; the match to TRBD2 covers 10 bases. The V gene's germline CDR1 is LNHDA and CDR2 SQIVND (reference sequence). The CDR3 length is 15 residues. Unmatched junction bases numbered 6, after V lost 5 bases and J lost 2 bases. The CDR3 spells CASSLGTSEAYEQYF. The DNA for the CDR3 is TGTGCCAGTAGTCTGGGGACTAGCGAGGCCTACGAGCAGTACTTC.

This chain links TRBV30 with TRBJ1-3; D is unresolved. CDR3 length equals 11 residues. In germline, CDR1 is GTSNPN, CDR2 SVGIG (reference sequence). Deletions cut 0 bases from V and 10 bases from J, with 7 bases between. The CDR3 here is CAWSVSVTIYF. The CDR3 DNA sequence: TGTGCCTGGAGTGTATCAGTAACCATATATTTT.

The J gene is TRBJ2-1, the V gene TRBV9, with 8 bases identical to TRBD2. The length of the CDR3 is 17 residues. Germline values: CDR1 SGDLS, CDR2 YYNGEE. Germline trimming cut 1 base from V and 6 bases from J; bases unmatched to any gene: 12. The CDR3, as DNA: TGTGCCAGCAGCGTACACCCAAGCGGGAGTAGTGGCAATGAGCAGTTCTTC. This gives the protein CASSVHPSGSSGNEQFF.

This chain links TRBV28 with TRBJ1-4, with 9 positions matching TRBD1. V lost 5 bases, J lost 3 bases, and 10 bases stayed unmatched. Germline loops: CDR1 MDHEN, CDR2 SYDVKM. CDR3 length: 17 amino acids. The CDR3 reads CASSPDRGVSANEKLFF. CDR3 nucleotide sequence: TGTGCCAGCAGTCCAGACAGGGGGGTTTCGGCTAATGAAAAACTGTTTTTT.

This clone is a singleton in its sample. The chain combines TRBV30 with TRBJ1-5, with D possibly being TRBD1 (6 bases). V was trimmed by 5 bases and J by 4 bases, leaving 15 bases between them. This CDR3 spans 14 amino acids. CDR1 and CDR2 from the germline V gene are GTSNPN and SVGIG (reference sequence). CDR3 region: CAWGQDSGNQPQHF. DNA for the CDR3: TGTGCCTGGGGCCAGGACAGTGGTAATCAGCCCCAGCATTTT.

V and J are TRBV5-1 and TRBJ2-5; 8 nucleotides line up with TRBD1. The junction had 9 bases not matched to a gene; V was cut back by 0 bases and J by 5 bases. Per the germline V gene, CDR1 is SGHRS and CDR2 is YFSETQ. The CDR3 contains 16 residues. CDR3 DNA: TGCGCCAGCAGCTTGGGCGGGACAGGCGGAGGGGAGACCCAGTACTTC. Translated: CASSLGGTGGGETQYF.

This clone occurred once. V is TRBV9 and J is TRBJ2-1, with 7 bases that match TRBD1. Unmatched junction bases numbered 2, after V lost 1 base and J lost 10 bases. In germline, CDR1 is SGDLS, CDR2 YYNGEE. This CDR3 contains 12 residues. CDR3 amino acids: CASSVLGGEQFF. The CDR3, as DNA: TGTGCCAGCAGCGTATTAGGGGGCGAGCAGTTCTTC. The full variable domain, in which reference TRBV9 and TRBJ2-1 provide the parts outside the CDR3, is DSGVTQTPKHLITATGQRVTLRCSPRSGDLSVYWYQQSLDQGLQFLIQYYNGEERAKGNILERFSAQQFPDLHSELNLSSLELGDSALYFCASSVLGGEQFFGPGTRLTVL.

V gene TRBV7-9 combines with J gene TRBJ2-7, with a tentative D call TRBD2 (6 bases). V was pared by 4 bases and J by 6 bases, with 19 bases between. Germline CDR1 is SEHNR and CDR2 is FQNEAQ (reference sequence). The length of the CDR3 is 15 residues. The chain's CDR3 is CASSSTGTASGEQYF. DNA for the CDR3: TGTGCCAGCAGCTCTACCGGGACTGCTTCAGGCGAGCAGTACTTC.

The chain is built from TRBV10-2 and TRBJ2-6; no clear D gene. Germline V lookup: CDR1 WSHSY, CDR2 SAAADI. Trimming removed 5 bases at V and 5 bases at J, with 25 bases between. This CDR3 has 19 residues. In DNA form, the CDR3 reads TGCGCCAGCAGTAAGAGGAGCACTTCTAAACAAAGTCGGGCCAACGTCCTGACTTTC. Translating gives CASSKRSTSKQSRANVLTF.

V gene TRBV6-4 combines with J gene TRBJ2-1, with a tentative D call TRBD1 (6 bases). CDR1 is MRHNA and CDR2 is SNTAGT in the germline V gene. The CDR3 is 15 amino acids. V was clipped by 5 bases and J by 0 bases, with 11 bases between them. The CDR3 loop reads CASSTTGSSYNEQFF. The CDR3 DNA reads as TGTGCCAGCAGTACTACAGGGAGCTCCTACAATGAGCAGTTCTTC.

As DNA, the CDR3 is TGCGCCAGCAGCCAGAGGACAGGGGGGGATGAGCAGTTCTTC. It yields the protein CASSQRTGGDEQFF. The chain couples TRBV4-1 to TRBJ2-1; 10 bases line up with TRBD1. Trimming at V came to 3 bases and at J to 8 bases, leaving 4 bases not matched to a gene. Germline values: CDR1 MGHRA, CDR2 YSYEKL. The CDR3 runs 14 residues.

CDR3 region: CASFAASTDTQYF. The CDR3, as DNA: TGTGCCAGTTTTGCGGCCTCCACAGATACGCAGTATTTT. The V gene is TRBV6-5, the J gene TRBJ2-3; D remains ambiguous. CDR1 and CDR2 (germline): MNHEY, SVGAGI. Trimming stripped 9 bases from V and 2 bases from J, with 12 bases between. The length of the CDR3 is 13 residues.

The J gene is TRBJ1-5, the V gene TRBV28; D is possibly TRBD1 (5 bases). The CDR3 runs to 15 residues. Germline CDR1 MDHEN, CDR2 SYDVKM. V was clipped by 4 bases and J by 1 base, with 11 bases between them. CDR3 protein: CASSSDKVSNQPQHF. In DNA, the CDR3 is TGTGCCAGCAGTTCGGACAAGGTCAGCAATCAGCCCCAGCATTTT.

The V call is TRBV9, the J call TRBJ2-2; TRBD2 agrees at 9 bases. V trimming: 3 bases; J trimming: 7 bases; junction bases outside the gene matches: 13. From germline, CDR1 is SGDLS and CDR2 YYNGEE. The CDR3 totals 17 residues. The CDR3 protein is CASSGAQGSGRIGELFF. CDR3 DNA sequence: TGTGCCAGCAGCGGAGCCCAGGGGAGCGGGAGGATCGGGGAGCTGTTTTTT.

The chain links TRBV25-1 to TRBJ2-1; D possibly corresponds to TRBD1 (5 bases). Trimming left V 10 bases short and J 6 bases short, with 19 bases between. This CDR3 contains 14 residues. Germline CDR1 is MGHDK and CDR2 is SYGVNS. The CDR3 DNA is TGTGCCACCCGTGGAAAGGGGATACGCAATGAGCAGTTCTTC. Residues: CATRGKGIRNEQFF.

This sequence joins TRBV2 and TRBJ1-2; 10 bases fit TRBD1. Per germline, CDR1 SNHLY and CDR2 FYNNEI. The CDR3 sequence is 16 residues long. V was pared by 4 bases and J by 8 bases, with 13 bases of the junction left unmatched. The CDR3 bases are TGTGCCAGCAGTGGGAACATTGACAGGGGGCGCGTAGGCTACACCTTC. As protein: CASSGNIDRGRVGYTF.

The J gene is TRBJ2-7, the V gene TRBV5-1; a possible D gene is TRBD1 (6 bases). Germline-derived CDR1 and CDR2 are SGHRS and YFSETQ. The V end lost 0 bases, the J end lost 6 bases, and 7 bases lay between the germline ends. This CDR3 has 12 amino acids. Here the CDR3 reads CASSLDRVEQYF. CDR3 nucleotides: TGCGCCAGCAGCTTGGACAGGGTCGAGCAGTACTTC.

The V and J genes are TRBV4-2 and TRBJ2-5; the D gene is possibly TRBD1 (5 bases). CDR3 size: 12 residues. Per the germline V gene, CDR1 is LGHNA and CDR2 is YNFKEQ. V was clipped by 4 bases and J by 5 bases, with 8 bases between them. In nucleotides, the CDR3 is TGTGCCAGCAGCCGGGCAGGGGAGACCCAGTACTTC. Its protein product is CASSRAGETQYF.

As to this clone: Other nucleotide sequences in the sample specify the same CDR3. The chain links TRBV5-1 to TRBJ2-7; 9 bases match TRBD1. The CDR3 sequence is 17 residues long. The junction had 14 bases not matched to a gene; V was cut back by 0 bases and J by 7 bases. The germline gives CDR1 SGHRS, CDR2 YFSETQ. The CDR3 nucleotides are TGCGCCAGCAGCTTGGAACCTATGGGACAGGGATTAAGTGAGCAGTACTTC. Translation gives CASSLEPMGQGLSEQYF.

The genes are TRBV7-9 and TRBJ2-6; no firm D call. Germline V lookup: CDR1 SEHNR, CDR2 FQNEAQ (reference sequence). This CDR3 region has 13 residues. The V end lost 7 bases, the J end lost 2 bases, and 6 bases lay between the germline ends. CDR3 nucleotide sequence: TGTGCCAGCACCCGGGCTGGGGCCAACGTCCTGACTTTC. This gives the protein CASTRAGANVLTF. Drawing the rest from reference TRBV7-9 and TRBJ2-6, the complete variable domain is DTGVSQNPRHKITKRGQNVTFRCDPISEHNRLYWYRQTLGQGPEFLTYFQNEAQLEKSRLLSDRFSAERPKGSFSTLEIQRTEQGDSAMYLCASTRAGANVLTFGAGSRLTVL.